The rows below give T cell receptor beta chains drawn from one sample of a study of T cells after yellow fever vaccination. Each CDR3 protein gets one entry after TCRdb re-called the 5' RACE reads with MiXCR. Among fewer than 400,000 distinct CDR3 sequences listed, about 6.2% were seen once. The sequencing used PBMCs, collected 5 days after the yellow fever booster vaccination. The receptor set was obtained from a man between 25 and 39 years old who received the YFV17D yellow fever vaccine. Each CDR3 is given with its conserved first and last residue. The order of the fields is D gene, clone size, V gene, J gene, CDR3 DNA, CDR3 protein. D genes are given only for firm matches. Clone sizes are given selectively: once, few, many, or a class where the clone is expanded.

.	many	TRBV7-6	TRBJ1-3	TGTGCCAGCAGCTTAGAAGCACAGGGTCCTGGAAACACCATATATTTT	CASSLEAQGPGNTIYF
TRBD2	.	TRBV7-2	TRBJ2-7	TGTGCCAGCAGCTTGGTTGGTCGTAGCGGGACCTACGAGCAGTACTTC	CASSLVGRSGTYEQYF
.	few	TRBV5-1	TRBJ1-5	TGCGCCAGCAGCTTGGTTCCGGTTTCTGGTCAGCCCCAGCATTTT	CASSLVPVSGQPQHF
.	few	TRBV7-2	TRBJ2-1	TGTGCCAGCAGCTTCCTAGTCCCTGAGCAGTTCTTC	CASSFLVPEQFF
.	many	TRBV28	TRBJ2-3	TGTGCCAGCAGTTTGCCTGGTAGCACAGATACGCAGTATTTT	CASSLPGSTDTQYF
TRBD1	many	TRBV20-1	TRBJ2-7	TGCAGCTCCGGGACAGGGGGCCACGAGCAGTACTTC	CSSGTGGHEQYF
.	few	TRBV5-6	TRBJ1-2	TGTGCCAGCAGCTTGAGAACACAGGGCTACACCTTC	CASSLRTQGYTF
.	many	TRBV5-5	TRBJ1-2	TGTGCCAGCAGCTTGGAGTATCCGAACGGGGCATACGACGGCTACACCTTC	CASSLEYPNGAYDGYTF
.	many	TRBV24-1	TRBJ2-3	TGTGCCACCAGTGACCCAGGGACAAATACGCAGTATTTT	CATSDPGTNTQYF
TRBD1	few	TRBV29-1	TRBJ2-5	TGCAGCGTTGAAGGGGGACAGGGGGACGAGACCCAGTACTTC	CSVEGGQGDETQYF
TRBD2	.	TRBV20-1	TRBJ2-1	TGCAGTGCTAGCCCCACTAGCGGGAGTACCTACAATGAGCAGTTCTTC	CSASPTSGSTYNEQFF
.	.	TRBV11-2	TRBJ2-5	TGTGCCAGCAGCTCCGCGACTAGTCGAGAGACCCAGTACTTC	CASSSATSRETQYF
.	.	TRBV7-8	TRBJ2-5	TGTGCCAGCAGCCCCGGCAGAGCCGATTTGGAGACCCAGTACTTC	CASSPGRADLETQYF
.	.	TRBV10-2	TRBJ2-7	TGCGCCAGCAGTGGGCCCGGGACCAATTACGAGCAGTACTTC	CASSGPGTNYEQYF
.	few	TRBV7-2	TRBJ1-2	TGTGCCAGCAGCTTAGGGGGCCAGAACTATGGCTACACCTTC	CASSLGGQNYGYTF
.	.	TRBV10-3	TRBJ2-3	TGTGCCATCAGTGGGGAATCAGATACGCAGTATTTT	CAISGESDTQYF
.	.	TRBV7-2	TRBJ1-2	TGTGCCAGCAGCTTAGCGCAATCTCTCCCTTACGGCTACACCTTC	CASSLAQSLPYGYTF